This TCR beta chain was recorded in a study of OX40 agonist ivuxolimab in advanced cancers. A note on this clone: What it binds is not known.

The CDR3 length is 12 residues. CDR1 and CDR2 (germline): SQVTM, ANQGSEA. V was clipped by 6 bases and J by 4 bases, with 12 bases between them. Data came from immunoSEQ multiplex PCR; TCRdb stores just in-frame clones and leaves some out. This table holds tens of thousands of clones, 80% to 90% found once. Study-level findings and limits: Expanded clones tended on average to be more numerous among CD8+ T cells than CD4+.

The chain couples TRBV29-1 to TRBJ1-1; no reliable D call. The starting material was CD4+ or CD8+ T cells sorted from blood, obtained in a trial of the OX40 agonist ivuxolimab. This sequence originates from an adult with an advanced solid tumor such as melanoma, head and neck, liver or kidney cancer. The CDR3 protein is CSVIVQFTEAFF. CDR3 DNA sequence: TGCAGCGTCATCGTACAATTCACTGAAGCTTTCTTT.